The sequence of this T cell receptor (beta chain) was determined in a study of cytomegalovirus exposure and HLA in healthy donors. For this clone: The target antigen is unknown.

PCR employed 60 Vbeta and 13 Jbeta primers. Data came from immunoSEQ multiplex PCR; TCRdb stores just in-frame clones and leaves some out. The table has approximately 110,000 clones, roughly 70% seen once. The length of the CDR3 is 14 residues. Study-wide points: Researchers reported in a later analysis that common viral pathogens appeared linked to several top clusters.

This chain links TRBV21-1 with TRBJ2-1; the table's D call, TRBD2, has no DNA check behind it. TRBV21-1 is labeled a pseudogene. The sequenced sample consisted of PBMCs. The receptor was derived from a woman between 35 and 50 years old in good health and CMV-seronegative. CDR3 coding DNA: TGTGCCAGCACCCAGCGGGGGACCTACAATGAGCAGTTCTTC. Translation: CASTQRGTYNEQFF.